This is a list of T cell receptor beta chains from one sample in a study of glioma-infiltrating T cells. TCRdb recomputed calls from the multiplex PCR reads with MiXCR, one row per CDR3 protein. This sample has fewer than 200,000 distinct CDR3 sequences; about 31% occur once, and the top ten carry 20% to 25%. Sequencing used glioma tissue, nonneoplastic brain tissue, or PBMCs (not recorded which). The receptors here all came from a human donor with low-grade glioma or glioblastoma, undergoing nonglioma brain surgery, or in good health (not recorded which). Both conserved end residues are part of each CDR3. Fields, in order: D gene, V gene, CDR3 protein. A D gene is named only where the DNA matches it firmly.

TRBD2 TRBV6-5 CASSYKGYGAGVVYNEQFF
TRBD2 TRBV7-8 CASSPRREGPYEQYF
TRBD2 TRBV20-1 CSASDVRGGNEQYF
. TRBV6-2/TRBV6-3 CASSRLYQGLMNTEAFF
. TRBV29-1 CSVVSTAGPIEQYF
. TRBV5-1 CATKQQVSSYEQYF
. TRBV10-3 CAISEKGGLGEQYF
. TRBV19 CASRGDVETQYF
TRBD2 TRBV6-1 CASRDSGTNEQYF
TRBD2 TRBV6-2/TRBV6-3 CASSRTSTGTGELFF
. TRBV12-3/TRBV12-4 CASSRGGDYGYTF
TRBD1 TRBV19 CASSMLTGGQGYTF
TRBD1 TRBV4-1 CASSHTGQGRNQPQHF
. TRBV7-2 CASSKGWQRYF
TRBD2 TRBV6-1 CATRPAGVRSYEQYF
. TRBV29-1 CSGGRGGPVGNQPQHF